The 28 T cell receptor beta chains below were found in one sample sequenced in a study of regulatory T cells in long-lasting Graves disease. The sample's time point: newly diagnosed GD, antithyroid drugs for less than 3 months. PBMC RNA was the source of the TCR library. Arm-PCR of CDR3 regions and iRepertoire HTBI primers were used to build TCR beta libraries. TCRdb independently ran MiXCR on the multiplex PCR reads; one entry per CDR3 protein. The profile shows hundreds of thousands of distinct CDR3 sequences, approximately 16% of them singletons. The same data also contributed to another study, on T cells in Graves' hyperthyroidism and ophthalmopathy.

The source material was peripheral blood mononuclear cells (PBMCs), sampled at new diagnosis, from a patient treated with antithyroid drugs. These receptor sequences come from a middle-aged man with Graves disease.

With respect to this clonotype: Given the absence of the conserved phenylalanine or tryptophan at the CDR3 end, a read error is likely. The V and J genes are TRBV9 and TRBJ1-4; no clear D gene. The CDR3 covers 15 residues. From germline, CDR1 is SGDLS and CDR2 YYNGEE. Trimming left V 4 bases short and J 3 bases short, with 13 bases between. The CDR3 sequence: CASSPQGSANEKLFL. CDR3 in DNA: TGTGCCAGCAGCCCTCAAGGGTCTGCTAATGAAAAACTGTTTCTT.

The rearrangement joins TRBV30 to TRBJ2-3, with D possibly TRBD1 on 7 matching bases. V lost 5 bases and J 3 bases, leaving 15 bases between the germline ends. Germline lookup yields CDR1 GTSNPN and CDR2 SVGIG (reference sequence). CDR3 size: 14 residues. The CDR3, as DNA: TGTGCCTGGGGACTACAGGGGTCAACAGATACGCAGTATTTT. Translated: CAWGLQGSTDTQYF.

The chain employs TRBV30 and TRBJ1-6; 7 nucleotides agree with TRBD1. CDR3 size: 14 residues. In germline, CDR1 is GTSNPN, CDR2 SVGIG (reference sequence). V dropped 3 bases and J dropped 8; count of bases not matched to a gene: 7. In DNA form, the CDR3 reads TGTGCCTGGAGCCAGGACAGGAGCTATTCACCCCTCCACTTT. Its translation is CAWSQDRSYSPLHF.

This clonotype was seen ten or more times. This rearrangement joins TRBV20-1 to TRBJ1-4, with D perhaps TRBD1 (5 bases). V lost 3 bases and J lost 7, with 12 bases in between. The V gene's germline CDR1 is DFQATT and CDR2 SNEGSKA (reference sequence). The CDR3 sequence is 13 residues long. This CDR3 reads CSASGGAGEKLFF. For the CDR3, the DNA is TGCAGTGCTAGTGGAGGGGCGGGTGAAAAACTGTTTTTT.

This clonotype was detected a few times. This may stem from a read error, because a much larger clone lies one nucleotide away. The chain combines TRBV12-3 or TRBV12-4 with TRBJ2-5, with D possibly TRBD2 on 7 matching bases. With 3 bases removed from V and 11 bases from J, the gap between germline ends came to 28 bases. The CDR3 spans 17 residues. CDR3 sequence reads: CASSFAGADGSYNEQYF. CDR3 in DNA: TGTGCCAGCAGTTTTGCGGGGGCCGACGGCTCCTACAATGAGCAGTACTTC.

This clonotype has a count of ten or more. The chain is built from TRBV20-1 and TRBJ2-3, with TRBD2 matching 11 bases. The CDR3 runs 15 residues. V gave up 6 bases and J gave up 2 bases; unmatched junction bases: 7. The germline V gene has CDR1 DFQATT and CDR2 SNEGSKA (reference sequence). The CDR3 region is CSALKLAGVTDTQYF. The DNA of the CDR3 is TGCAGTGCCCTCAAACTAGCGGGGGTCACAGATACGCAGTATTTT.

This clonotype appeared many times. CDR3 nucleotide sequence: TGTGCCTGGAATAACCCGGGATACACCGGGGAGCTGTTTTTT. Translating gives CAWNNPGYTGELFF. The chain is built from TRBV30 and TRBJ2-2, with a possible D match to TRBD2 (5 bases). The V end was cut by 4 bases, the J end by 3 bases, with 12 bases between. Germline values: CDR1 GTSNPN, CDR2 SVGIG (reference sequence). The CDR3 is 14 amino acids.

In this sample, this clonotype turned up many times. This rearrangement joins TRBV18 to TRBJ2-7; tentative D call: TRBD2 (5 bases). This CDR3 region has 14 residues. Germline V gene sequence: CDR1 KGHSH, CDR2 LQKENI. V was pared by 3 bases and J by 5 bases, with 14 bases between. This chain's CDR3 is CASSPGINGDEQYF. In DNA form, the CDR3 reads TGTGCCAGCTCACCCGGGATTAACGGGGACGAGCAGTACTTC.

This clonotype has at least ten counts. This chain links TRBV2 with TRBJ1-1; D is unresolved. With 0 bases removed from V and 5 bases from J, the gap between germline ends came to 13 bases. The CDR3 contains 15 residues. CDR1 and CDR2 (germline): SNHLY, FYNNEI. The chain's CDR3 is CASSEAGRVGTEAFF. CDR3 bases: TGTGCCAGCAGTGAAGCAGGACGGGTAGGGACTGAAGCTTTCTTT.

V usage is TRBV30 and J usage is TRBJ1-2, with 7 bases that match TRBD1. Germline CDR1 reads GTSNPN; CDR2 reads SVGIG (reference sequence). V lost 2 bases and J lost 8; bases outside the gene matches: 8. The CDR3 contains 13 residues. The CDR3 is CAWSTGTVTGYTF. The DNA for the CDR3 is TGTGCCTGGAGTACTGGGACAGTCACCGGCTACACCTTC.

This clonotype was recorded many times. V and J are TRBV5-4 and TRBJ2-1; D uncertain. Germline V gene sequence: CDR1 SGHNT, CDR2 YYREEE (reference sequence). V shed 3 bases and J shed 0 bases, with 10 bases lying between them. The CDR3 covers 15 residues. The CDR3 bases are TGTGCCAGCAGCTCGAAGGGAAGCTCCTACAATGAGCAGTTCTTC. Translated, it gives CASSSKGSSYNEQFF.

Many counts were recorded for this clonotype. This chain uses TRBV28 with TRBJ2-1, with D perhaps matching TRBD2 (5 bases). Trimming stripped 5 bases from V and 0 bases from J, with 20 bases between. Germline V gene lookup returns CDR1 MDHEN and CDR2 SYDVKM. CDR3 size: 18 residues. The CDR3 sequence: CASSAQLGGRSSYNEQFF. The CDR3 coding sequence is TGTGCCAGCAGTGCCCAACTTGGAGGACGCAGCTCCTACAATGAGCAGTTCTTC.

The chain combines TRBV6-1 with TRBJ2-7, with TRBD1 as a possible D gene (6 bases). Per the germline V gene, CDR1 is MNHNS and CDR2 is SASEGT. The CDR3 covers 15 residues. The ends were cut back, 6 bases at V and 0 bases at J, with 15 bases in the middle. CDR3 protein: CASRTRGQASYEQYF. The CDR3 DNA sequence: TGTGCCAGCAGGACACGGGGACAAGCCTCCTACGAGCAGTACTTC.

The chain carries TRBV20-1 and TRBJ1-2, with a weak D call TRBD1 (6 bases). The CDR3 totals 15 residues. The germline V and J ends were trimmed by 1 base and 12 bases, with 24 bases remaining between them. Germline CDR1 reads DFQATT; CDR2 reads SNEGSKA (reference sequence). The chain's CDR3 is CSARGQGTLPIGDTF. The CDR3 region has the DNA TGCAGTGCTAGAGGGCAGGGGACCCTTCCTATAGGGGACACCTTC.

This clonotype has at least ten counts. The rearrangement uses TRBV7-2 and TRBJ2-3, with 9 bases lining up with TRBD2. V lost 3 bases and J lost 4; bases outside the gene matches: 14. Germline V gene lookup returns CDR1 SGHTA and CDR2 FQGNSA. The CDR3 consists of 18 residues. CDR3 sequence (DNA): TGTGCCAGCAGCTTTCGGGCCTCGCGGGGGGGCCGCTCAGATACGCAGTATTTT. This gives the protein CASSFRASRGGRSDTQYF.

This clonotype has a handful of counts. This chain joins TRBV6-1 and TRBJ1-1; D ambiguous. The CDR3 runs 13 residues. The germline V gene has CDR1 MNHNS and CDR2 SASEGT. Trimming shortened V by 2 bases and J by 1 base, and 5 bases separated the two germline ends. The CDR3 reads CASSEWPNTEAFF. The DNA for the CDR3 is TGTGCCAGCAGTGAATGGCCGAACACTGAAGCTTTCTTT.

This clonotype was recorded at least ten times. The chain has TRBV5-1 and TRBJ1-2; D is perhaps TRBD1 (5 bases). The length of the CDR3 is 15 residues. The V and J ends lost 4 bases and 4 bases respectively, with 17 bases between them. The germline V gene encodes CDR1 SGHRS and CDR2 YFSETQ. CDR3 DNA: TGCGCCAGCAGCCCGGCCCAGGGTTTTGGCTATGGCTACACCTTC. Translation gives CASSPAQGFGYGYTF.

A remark on this clonotype: A much larger clone lies a single base off, so this may be a read error. The J gene is TRBJ2-6, the V gene TRBV27; D is tentatively TRBD1 or TRBD2 (6 bases each). CDR3 length: 19 amino acids. The germline V gene encodes CDR1 MNHEY and CDR2 SMNVEV (reference sequence). CDR3 region: CASSSYGGIGGAGANVPTF. The DNA for the CDR3 is TGTGCCAGCAGTTCCTATGGGGGGATAGGGGGAGCTGGGGCCAACGTCCCGACTTTC.

There are many counts of this clonotype. The chain couples TRBV27 to TRBJ1-2; TRBD1 agrees at 12 bases. Germline V gene sequence: CDR1 MNHEY, CDR2 SMNVEV (reference sequence). V gave up 5 bases and J gave up 4 bases; unmatched junction bases: 5. The CDR3 spans 15 residues. The CDR3, as DNA: TGTGCCAGCAGTGGGGGACAGGGGGCATTCTATGGCTACACCTTC. This translates into CASSGGQGAFYGYTF.

This clonotype was seen more than once but under ten times. The chain recombines TRBV9 with TRBJ2-1; D gene unclear. The CDR3 length is 16 residues. Germline CDR1 reads SGDLS; CDR2 reads YYNGEE. With 0 bases removed from V and 7 bases from J, the gap between germline ends came to 17 bases. CDR3 loop: CASSVERNGAPNEQFF. The CDR3 coding sequence is TGTGCCAGCAGCGTAGAGAGGAATGGCGCGCCTAATGAGCAGTTCTTC. The entire variable domain, with the rest obtained from reference TRBV9 and TRBJ2-1, is as follows: DSGVTQTPKHLITATGQRVTLRCSPRSGDLSVYWYQQSLDQGLQFLIQYYNGEERAKGNILERFSAQQFPDLHSELNLSSLELGDSALYFCASSVERNGAPNEQFFGPGTRLTVL.

This sequence joins TRBV20-1 and TRBJ2-7, with D tentatively TRBD1 (6 bases). Germline V gene data show CDR1 as DFQATT and CDR2 as SNEGSKA (reference sequence). The CDR3 has 18 residues. V gave up 0 bases and J gave up 2 bases, with 23 bases separating them. The CDR3 loop is CSARDQAKQGPGPYEQYF. As DNA, the CDR3 is TGCAGTGCTAGAGATCAGGCGAAACAGGGCCCCGGGCCCTACGAGCAGTACTTC.

The rearrangement links TRBV24-1 to TRBJ2-5; 8 nucleotides line up with TRBD1. V shed 3 bases, J shed 2 bases, and the junction held 4 bases outside the gene matches. From germline, CDR1 is KGHDR and CDR2 SFDVKD. This CDR3 comprises 15 residues. The CDR3: CATSDPQGGQETQYF. In DNA form, the CDR3 reads TGTGCCACCAGTGATCCACAGGGGGGTCAAGAGACCCAGTACTTC.

This clonotype came up many times. One end of the junction fails to match germline, which may point to a read error. V and J are TRBV3-1 and TRBJ2-3; TRBD2 agrees at 8 bases. CDR3 length: 11 amino acids. The germline V gene has CDR1 LGHDT and CDR2 YNNKEL (reference sequence). CDR3: CASSHKAGVSF. DNA of the CDR3: TGTGCCAGCAGCCACAAAGCGGGGGTATCTTTT.

The table lists this clonotype with a few counts. This chain joins TRBV6-2 or TRBV6-3 and TRBJ1-4, with a weak D call TRBD1 (5 bases). With 6 bases removed from V and 0 bases from J, the gap between germline ends came to 11 bases. The germline CDR1 and CDR2 sequences are MNHEY and SVGEGT. This CDR3 contains 15 residues. CDR3 DNA: TGTGCCAGCAGAGACAGATCTGCAACTAATGAAAAACTGTTTTTT. Encoded protein: CASRDRSATNEKLFF.

This clonotype has ten or more counts. The chain links TRBV11-3 to TRBJ2-1; 7 nucleotides agree with TRBD2. V was clipped by 5 bases and J by 6 bases; unmatched bases: 10. CDR3 size: 15 residues. The V gene's germline CDR1 is SGHNT and CDR2 YENEEA. DNA of the CDR3: TGTGCCAGCAGCCCAAGACTAGCAGCCTTCAATGAGCAGTTCTTC. As protein: CASSPRLAAFNEQFF.

As regards this clonotype: Sequence at one end of the junction differs from germline and may be a read error. V and J are TRBV5-4 and TRBJ1-2, with D hard to call. Germline CDR1 and CDR2: SGHNT and YYREEE (reference sequence). The CDR3 is 12 amino acids. The CDR3 nucleotides are TGTGCCAGCAACTTGTCGGGCCTTGGCTACACCTTC. Its translation is CASNLSGLGYTF.

With respect to this clonotype: Since a much larger clone is just one base distant, this may be a read error. The V and J genes are TRBV2 and TRBJ1-2; 11 nucleotides match TRBD1. Germline assignment: CDR1 SNHLY and CDR2 FYNNEI. The CDR3 has 15 residues. The CDR3 coding sequence is TGTGCCAACAGTGACGGCCCCCGGACAGGGGGCCATGGCACCTTC. Translated, it gives CANSDGPRTGGHGTF.

This clonotype was detected ten times or more. The chain carries TRBV29-1 and TRBJ2-5; D is perhaps TRBD1 or TRBD2 (5 bases each). This CDR3 is built from 12 residues. The germline V gene has CDR1 SQVTM and CDR2 ANQGSEA. Trimming took 3 bases from V and 3 from J, leaving 8 bases between them. The CDR3 protein is CSVEGREETQYF. The DNA for the CDR3 is TGCAGCGTTGAGGGGCGGGAAGAGACCCAGTACTTC.